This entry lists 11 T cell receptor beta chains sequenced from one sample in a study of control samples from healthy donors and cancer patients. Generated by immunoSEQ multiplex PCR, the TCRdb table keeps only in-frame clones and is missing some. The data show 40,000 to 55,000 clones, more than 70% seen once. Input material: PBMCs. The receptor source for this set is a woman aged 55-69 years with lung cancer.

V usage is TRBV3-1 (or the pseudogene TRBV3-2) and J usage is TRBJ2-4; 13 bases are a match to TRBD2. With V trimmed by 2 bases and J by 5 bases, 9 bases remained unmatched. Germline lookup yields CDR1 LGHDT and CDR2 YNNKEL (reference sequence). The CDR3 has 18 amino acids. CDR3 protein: CASSQIVPGLAGQNIQYF. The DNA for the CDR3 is TGTGCCAGCAGCCAAATCGTGCCGGGACTAGCGGGGCAAAACATTCAGTACTTC.

This chain's CDR3 is CASREFSGRAYNEQFF. The CDR3 region has the DNA TGTGCCAGTAGGGAATTTAGCGGGAGGGCCTACAATGAGCAGTTCTTC. The genes are TRBV19 and TRBJ2-1; the match to TRBD2 covers 11 bases. Germline V gene data show CDR1 as LNHDA and CDR2 as SQIVND (reference sequence). The CDR3 is 16 residues long. V shed 6 bases and J 2 bases; nucleotides not matched to a gene: 6.

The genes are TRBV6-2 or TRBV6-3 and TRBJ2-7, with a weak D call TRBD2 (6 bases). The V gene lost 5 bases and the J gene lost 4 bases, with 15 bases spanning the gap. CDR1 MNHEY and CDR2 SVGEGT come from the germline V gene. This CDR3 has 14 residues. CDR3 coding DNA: TGTGCCAGCAGTCGAAGGAGGGTCCCTTACGAGCAGTACTTC. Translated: CASSRRRVPYEQYF.

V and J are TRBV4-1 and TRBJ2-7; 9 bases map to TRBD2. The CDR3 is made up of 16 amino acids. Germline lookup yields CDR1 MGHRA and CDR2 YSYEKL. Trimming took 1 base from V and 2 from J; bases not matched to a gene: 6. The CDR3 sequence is CASSQVSRLAAYEQYF. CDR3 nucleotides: TGCGCCAGCAGCCAAGTCAGTCGACTAGCGGCCTACGAGCAGTACTTC.

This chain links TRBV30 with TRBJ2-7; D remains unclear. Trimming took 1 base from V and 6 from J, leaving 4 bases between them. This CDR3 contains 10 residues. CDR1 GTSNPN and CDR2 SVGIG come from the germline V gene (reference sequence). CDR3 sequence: CAWSGSEQYF. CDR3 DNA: TGTGCCTGGAGTGGGAGCGAGCAGTACTTC. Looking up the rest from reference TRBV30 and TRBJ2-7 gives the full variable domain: SQTIHQWPATLVQPVGSPLSLECTVEGTSNPNLYWYRQAAGRGLQLLFYSVGIGQISSEVPQNLSASRPQDRQFILSSKKLLLSDSGFYLCAWSGSEQYFGPGTRLTVT.

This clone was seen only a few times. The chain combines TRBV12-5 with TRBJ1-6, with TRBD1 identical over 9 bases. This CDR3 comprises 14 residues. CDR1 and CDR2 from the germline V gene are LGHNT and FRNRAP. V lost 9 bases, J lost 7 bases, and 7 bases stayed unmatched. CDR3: CASASGTGNSPLHF. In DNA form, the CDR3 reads TGTGCTAGCGCTTCCGGGACAGGGAATTCACCCCTCCACTTT.

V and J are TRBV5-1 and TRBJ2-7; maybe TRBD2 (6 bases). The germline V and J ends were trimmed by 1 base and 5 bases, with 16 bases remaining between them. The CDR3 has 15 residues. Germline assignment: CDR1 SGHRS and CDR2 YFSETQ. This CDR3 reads CASSLFSGAEDEQYF. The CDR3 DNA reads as TGCGCCAGCAGCTTGTTCTCGGGAGCGGAAGACGAGCAGTACTTC.

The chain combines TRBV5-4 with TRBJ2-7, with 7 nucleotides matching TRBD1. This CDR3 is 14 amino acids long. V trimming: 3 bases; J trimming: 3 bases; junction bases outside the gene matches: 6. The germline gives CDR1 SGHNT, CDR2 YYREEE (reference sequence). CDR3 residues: CASSSQTGIYEQYF. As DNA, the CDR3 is TGTGCCAGCAGCTCCCAGACAGGGATCTACGAGCAGTACTTC.

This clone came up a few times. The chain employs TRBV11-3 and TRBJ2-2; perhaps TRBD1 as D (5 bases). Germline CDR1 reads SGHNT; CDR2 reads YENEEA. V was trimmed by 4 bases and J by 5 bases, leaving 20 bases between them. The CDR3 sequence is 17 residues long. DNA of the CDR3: TGTGCCAGCAGCTCCCCTAGGGCCCAGGGTAAAACCGGGGAGCTGTTTTTT. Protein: CASSSPRAQGKTGELFF.

CDR3 DNA sequence: TGCGCCAGCAGCTTGGGGACAGGAAGCGCCTACGAGCAGTACTTC. Its translation is CASSLGTGSAYEQYF. The rearrangement joins TRBV5-1 to TRBJ2-7, with TRBD1 matching over 7 bases. Germline CDR1 reads SGHRS; CDR2 reads YFSETQ. The CDR3 runs to 15 residues. V shed 0 bases, J shed 2 bases, and the junction held 5 bases outside the gene matches.

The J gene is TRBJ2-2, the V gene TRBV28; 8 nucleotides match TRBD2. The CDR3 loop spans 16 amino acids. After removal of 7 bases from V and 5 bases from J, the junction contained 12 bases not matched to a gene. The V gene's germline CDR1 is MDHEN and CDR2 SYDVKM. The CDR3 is CASTLAAGGDTGELFF. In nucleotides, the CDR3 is TGTGCCAGCACCCTAGCCGCGGGGGGAGATACCGGGGAGCTGTTTTTT.